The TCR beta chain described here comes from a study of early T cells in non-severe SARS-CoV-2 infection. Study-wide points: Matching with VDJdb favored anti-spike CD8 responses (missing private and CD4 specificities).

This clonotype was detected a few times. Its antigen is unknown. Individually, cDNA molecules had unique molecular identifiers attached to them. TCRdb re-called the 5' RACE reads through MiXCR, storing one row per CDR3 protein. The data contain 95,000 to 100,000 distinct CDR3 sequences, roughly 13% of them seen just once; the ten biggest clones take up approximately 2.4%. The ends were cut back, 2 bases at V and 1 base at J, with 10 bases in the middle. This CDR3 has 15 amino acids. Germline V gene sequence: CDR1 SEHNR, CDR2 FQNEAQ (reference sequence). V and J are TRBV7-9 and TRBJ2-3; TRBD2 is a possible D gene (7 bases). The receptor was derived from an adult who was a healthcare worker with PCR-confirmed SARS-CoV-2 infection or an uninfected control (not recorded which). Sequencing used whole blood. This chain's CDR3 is CASSLPGGGTDTQYF. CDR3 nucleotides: TGTGCCAGCAGCTTACCGGGGGGCGGCACAGATACGCAGTATTTT.